This TCR beta chain was recovered during a study of read filtering for tumor transcriptome and immune sequencing. Across the whole study: The cohort had 17 men and under 15 women aged about 45 to 80, mean roughly 65 years.

Per germline, CDR1 MNHEY and CDR2 SMNVEV (reference sequence). CDR3 length equals 18 residues. With V trimmed by 5 bases and J by 7 bases, 11 bases remained unmatched. The library was built from about 400 ng RNA with molecular barcoded adaptors for alpha/delta and beta/gamma chains. MiXCR was run by TCRdb on the reads, yielding one entry per CDR3 protein. Of tens of thousands of distinct CDR3 sequences listed, roughly 19% are singletons. This clonotype was detected many times. Bone marrow was sampled from every patient at the time of active disease. The source of this sequence is a donor aged 40 or over with multiple myeloma. The chain combines TRBV27 with TRBJ2-1; 16 nucleotides align to TRBD2. The specimen was a population of CD138-negative cells sorted from bone marrow. CDR3 amino acids: CASSAPGTSGGARNEQFF. Written as DNA, the CDR3 is TGTGCCAGCAGTGCACCCGGGACTAGCGGGGGGGCAAGGAATGAGCAGTTCTTC.